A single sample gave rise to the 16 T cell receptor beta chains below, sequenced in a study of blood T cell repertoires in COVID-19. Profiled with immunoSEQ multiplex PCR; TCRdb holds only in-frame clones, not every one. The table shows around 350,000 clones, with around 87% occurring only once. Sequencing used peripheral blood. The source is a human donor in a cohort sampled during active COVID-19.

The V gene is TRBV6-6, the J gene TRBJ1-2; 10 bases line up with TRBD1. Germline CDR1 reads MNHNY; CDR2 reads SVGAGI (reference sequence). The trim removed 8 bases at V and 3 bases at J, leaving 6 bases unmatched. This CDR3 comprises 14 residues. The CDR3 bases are TGTGCCAGCCTCCGGGACAGGGGTGACTATGGCTACACCTTC. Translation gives CASLRDRGDYGYTF.

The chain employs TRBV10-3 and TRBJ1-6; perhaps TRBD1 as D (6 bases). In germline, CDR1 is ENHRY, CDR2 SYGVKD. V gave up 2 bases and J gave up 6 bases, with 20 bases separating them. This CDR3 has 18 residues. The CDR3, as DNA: TGTGCCATCAGTGAGACGACAGGTTCCTACGGCGGTAATTCACCCCTCCACTTT. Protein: CAISETTGSYGGNSPLHF.

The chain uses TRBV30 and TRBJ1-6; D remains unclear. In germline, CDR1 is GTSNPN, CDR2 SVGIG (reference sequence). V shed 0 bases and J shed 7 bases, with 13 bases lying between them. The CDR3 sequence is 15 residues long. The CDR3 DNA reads TGTGCCTGGAGTGTAGTTCGGAGCGAGAATTCACCCCTCCACTTT. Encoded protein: CAWSVVRSENSPLHF. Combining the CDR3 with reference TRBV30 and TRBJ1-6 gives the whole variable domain SQTIHQWPATLVQPVGSPLSLECTVEGTSNPNLYWYRQAAGRGLQLLFYSVGIGQISSEVPQNLSASRPQDRQFILSSKKLLLSDSGFYLCAWSVVRSENSPLHFGNGTRLTVT.

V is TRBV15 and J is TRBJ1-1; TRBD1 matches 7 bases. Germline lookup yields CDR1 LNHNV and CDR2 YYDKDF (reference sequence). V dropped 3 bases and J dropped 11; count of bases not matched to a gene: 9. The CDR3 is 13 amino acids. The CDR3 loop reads CATSSVRDSEAFF. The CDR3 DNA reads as TGTGCCACCAGCAGCGTCCGGGACAGTGAGGCTTTCTTT.

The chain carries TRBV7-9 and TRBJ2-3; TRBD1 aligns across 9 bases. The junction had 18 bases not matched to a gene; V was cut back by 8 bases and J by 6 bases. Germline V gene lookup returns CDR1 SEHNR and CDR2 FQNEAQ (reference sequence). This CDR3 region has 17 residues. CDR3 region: CASGFAQGAYLEDTQYF. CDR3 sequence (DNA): TGTGCCAGCGGATTCGCACAGGGGGCTTACCTCGAGGATACGCAGTATTTT. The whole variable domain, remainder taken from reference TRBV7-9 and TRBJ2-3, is DTGVSQNPRHKITKRGQNVTFRCDPISEHNRLYWYRQTLGQGPEFLTYFQNEAQLEKSRLLSDRFSAERPKGSFSTLEIQRTEQGDSAMYLCASGFAQGAYLEDTQYFGPGTRLTVL.

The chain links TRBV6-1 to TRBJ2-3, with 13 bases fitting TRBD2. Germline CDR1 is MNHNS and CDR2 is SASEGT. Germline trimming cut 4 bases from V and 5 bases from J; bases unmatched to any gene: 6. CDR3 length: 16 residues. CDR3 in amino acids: CASSVTSGGAGDTQYF. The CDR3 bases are TGTGCCAGCAGTGTTACTAGCGGGGGGGCCGGAGATACGCAGTATTTT.

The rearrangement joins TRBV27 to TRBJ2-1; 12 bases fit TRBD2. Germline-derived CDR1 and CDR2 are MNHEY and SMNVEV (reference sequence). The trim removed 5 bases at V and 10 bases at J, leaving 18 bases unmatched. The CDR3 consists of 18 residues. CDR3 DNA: TGTGCCAGCAGTCCCTCCCGGACTAGCGGGACCTTGAGAGGGGAGCAGTTCTTC. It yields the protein CASSPSRTSGTLRGEQFF.

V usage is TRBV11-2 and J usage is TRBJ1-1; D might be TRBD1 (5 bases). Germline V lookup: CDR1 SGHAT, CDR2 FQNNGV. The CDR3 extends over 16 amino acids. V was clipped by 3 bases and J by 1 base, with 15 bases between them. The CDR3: CASSLEPHRTNTEAFF. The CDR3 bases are TGTGCCAGCAGCTTGGAACCGCACAGGACGAACACTGAAGCTTTCTTT.

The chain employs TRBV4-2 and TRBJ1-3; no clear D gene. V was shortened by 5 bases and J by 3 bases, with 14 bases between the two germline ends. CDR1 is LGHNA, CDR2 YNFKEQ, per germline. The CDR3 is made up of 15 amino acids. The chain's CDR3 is CASSSRLLYGNTIYF. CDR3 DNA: TGTGCCAGCAGCTCTAGACTGCTGTATGGAAACACCATATATTTT.

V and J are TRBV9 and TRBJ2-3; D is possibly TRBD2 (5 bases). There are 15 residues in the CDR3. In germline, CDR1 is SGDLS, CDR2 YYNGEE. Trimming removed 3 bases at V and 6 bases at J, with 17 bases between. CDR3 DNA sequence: TGTGCCAGCAGCGCGTCTAGCCTCGGATCGGATACGCAGTATTTT. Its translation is CASSASSLGSDTQYF.

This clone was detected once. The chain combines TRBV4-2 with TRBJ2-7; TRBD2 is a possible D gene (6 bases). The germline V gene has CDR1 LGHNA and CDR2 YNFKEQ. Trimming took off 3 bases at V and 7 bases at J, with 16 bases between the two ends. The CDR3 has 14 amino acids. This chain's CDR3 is CASSQPPRRDEQYF. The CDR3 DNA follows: TGTGCCAGCAGCCAGCCCCCTAGGAGGGATGAGCAGTACTTC.

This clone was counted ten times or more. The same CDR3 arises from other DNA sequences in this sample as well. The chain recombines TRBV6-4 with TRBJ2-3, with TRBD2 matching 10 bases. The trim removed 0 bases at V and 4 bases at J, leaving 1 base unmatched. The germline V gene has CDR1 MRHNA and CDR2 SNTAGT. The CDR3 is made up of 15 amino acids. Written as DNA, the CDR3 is TGTGCCAGCAGTGACTCAGCGGGGGGGCCAGATACGCAGTATTTT. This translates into CASSDSAGGPDTQYF.

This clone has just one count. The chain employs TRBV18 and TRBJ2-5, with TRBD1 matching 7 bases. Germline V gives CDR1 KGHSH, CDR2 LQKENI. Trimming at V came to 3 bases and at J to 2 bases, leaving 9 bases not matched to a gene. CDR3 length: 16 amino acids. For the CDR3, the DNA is TGTGCCAGCTCACCTCGTTCAACAGGGGAGCAAGAGACCCAGTACTTC. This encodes CASSPRSTGEQETQYF.

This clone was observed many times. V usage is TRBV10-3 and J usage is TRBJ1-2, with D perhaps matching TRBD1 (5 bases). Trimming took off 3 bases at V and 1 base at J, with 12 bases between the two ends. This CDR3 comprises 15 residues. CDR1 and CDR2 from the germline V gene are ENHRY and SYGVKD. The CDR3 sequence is CAISEGAALNYGYTF. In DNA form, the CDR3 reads TGTGCCATCAGTGAAGGGGCAGCCCTTAACTATGGCTACACCTTC.

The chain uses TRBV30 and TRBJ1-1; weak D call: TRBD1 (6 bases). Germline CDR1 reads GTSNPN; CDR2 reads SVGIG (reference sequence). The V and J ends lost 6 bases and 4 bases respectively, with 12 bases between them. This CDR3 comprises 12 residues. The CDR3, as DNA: TGTGCCTGCACGGGGGGGGCCACTGAAGCTTTCTTT. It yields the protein CACTGGATEAFF.

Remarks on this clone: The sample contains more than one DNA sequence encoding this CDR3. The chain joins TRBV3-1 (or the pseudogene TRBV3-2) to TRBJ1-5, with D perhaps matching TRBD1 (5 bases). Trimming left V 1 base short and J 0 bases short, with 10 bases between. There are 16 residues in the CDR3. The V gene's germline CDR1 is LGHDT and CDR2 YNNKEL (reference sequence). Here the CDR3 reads CASSQGQGNSNQPQHF. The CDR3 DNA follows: TGTGCCAGCAGCCAAGGTCAGGGAAATAGCAATCAGCCCCAGCATTTT.